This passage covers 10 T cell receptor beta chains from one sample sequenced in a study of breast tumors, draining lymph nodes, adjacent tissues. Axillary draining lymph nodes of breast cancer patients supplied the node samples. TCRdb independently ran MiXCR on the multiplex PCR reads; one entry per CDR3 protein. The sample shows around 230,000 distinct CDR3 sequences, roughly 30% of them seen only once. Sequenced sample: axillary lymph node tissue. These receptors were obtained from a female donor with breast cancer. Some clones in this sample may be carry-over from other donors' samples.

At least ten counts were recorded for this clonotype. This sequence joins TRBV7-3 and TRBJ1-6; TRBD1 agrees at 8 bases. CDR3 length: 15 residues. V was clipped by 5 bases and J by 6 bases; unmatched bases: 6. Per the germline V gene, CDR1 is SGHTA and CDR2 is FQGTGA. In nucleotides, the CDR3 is TGTGCCAGCAGCCTTGGACAGGGTCTTAATTCACCCCTCCACTTT. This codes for CASSLGQGLNSPLHF.

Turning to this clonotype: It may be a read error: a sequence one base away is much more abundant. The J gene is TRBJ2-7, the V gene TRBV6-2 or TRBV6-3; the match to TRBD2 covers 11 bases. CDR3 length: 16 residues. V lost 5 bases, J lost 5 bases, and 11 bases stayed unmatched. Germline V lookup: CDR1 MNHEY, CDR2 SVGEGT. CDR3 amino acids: CASSHDPSGRLHEQYF. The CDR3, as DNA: TGTGCCAGCAGTCACGATCCTAGCGGGAGGTTACACGAGCAGTACTTC.

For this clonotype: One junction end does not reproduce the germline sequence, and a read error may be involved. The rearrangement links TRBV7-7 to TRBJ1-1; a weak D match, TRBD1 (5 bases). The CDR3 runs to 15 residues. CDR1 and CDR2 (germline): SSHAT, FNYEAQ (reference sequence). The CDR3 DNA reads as TGTGCTAGCAGCTCGTCCTATGGGACCGTACCTGAAGCTTTCTTT. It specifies CASSSSYGTVPEAFF.

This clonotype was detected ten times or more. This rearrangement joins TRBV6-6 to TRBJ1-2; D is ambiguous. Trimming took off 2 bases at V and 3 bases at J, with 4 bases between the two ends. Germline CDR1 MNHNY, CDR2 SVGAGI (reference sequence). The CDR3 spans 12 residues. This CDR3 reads CASSYVDYGYTF. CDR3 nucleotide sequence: TGTGCCAGCAGTTACGTCGACTATGGCTACACCTTC.

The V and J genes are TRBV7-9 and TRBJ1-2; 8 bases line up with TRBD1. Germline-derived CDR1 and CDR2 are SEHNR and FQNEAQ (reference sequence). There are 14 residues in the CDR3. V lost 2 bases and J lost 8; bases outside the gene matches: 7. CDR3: CASSLTGQASGYTF. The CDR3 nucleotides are TGTGCCAGCAGCTTAACGGGACAGGCTAGCGGCTACACCTTC.

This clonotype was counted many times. The CDR3: CASSFSGSGSNEQFF. The CDR3 nucleotides are TGCGCCAGCAGTTTTAGCGGGAGCGGTAGTAATGAGCAGTTCTTC. This chain uses TRBV5-1 with TRBJ2-1, with 9 positions matching TRBD2. The junction had 10 bases not matched to a gene; V was cut back by 5 bases and J by 7 bases. The CDR3 extends over 15 amino acids. Germline V gives CDR1 SGHRS, CDR2 YFSETQ. Filled out from reference TRBV5-1 and TRBJ2-1, the complete variable domain reads KAGVTQTPRYLIKTRGQQVTLSCSPISGHRSVSWYQQTPGQGLQFLFEYFSETQRNKGNFPGRFSGRQFSNSRSEMNVSTLELGDSALYLCASSFSGSGSNEQFFGPGTRLTVL.

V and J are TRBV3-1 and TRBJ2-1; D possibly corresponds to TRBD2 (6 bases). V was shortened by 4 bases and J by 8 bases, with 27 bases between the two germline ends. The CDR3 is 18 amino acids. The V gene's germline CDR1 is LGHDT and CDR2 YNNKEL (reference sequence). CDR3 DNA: TGTGCCAGCAGCCTCTTAACGCTGGGGACTCCAGAGGTTGATGAGCAGTTCTTC. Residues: CASSLLTLGTPEVDEQFF.

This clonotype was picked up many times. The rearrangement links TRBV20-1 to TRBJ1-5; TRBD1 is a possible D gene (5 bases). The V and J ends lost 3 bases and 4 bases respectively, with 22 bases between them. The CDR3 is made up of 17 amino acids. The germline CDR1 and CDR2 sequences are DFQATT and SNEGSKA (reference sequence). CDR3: CSASKNVWSGFNQPQHF. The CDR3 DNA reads TGCAGTGCTAGTAAGAACGTTTGGTCAGGGTTTAATCAGCCCCAGCATTTT.

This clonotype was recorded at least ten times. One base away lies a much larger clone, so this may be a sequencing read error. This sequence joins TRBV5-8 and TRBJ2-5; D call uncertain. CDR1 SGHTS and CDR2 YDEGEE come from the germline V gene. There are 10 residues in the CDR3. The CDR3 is CASSLWTPYF. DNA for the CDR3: TGTGCCAGCAGTTTGTGGACCCCGTACTTC.

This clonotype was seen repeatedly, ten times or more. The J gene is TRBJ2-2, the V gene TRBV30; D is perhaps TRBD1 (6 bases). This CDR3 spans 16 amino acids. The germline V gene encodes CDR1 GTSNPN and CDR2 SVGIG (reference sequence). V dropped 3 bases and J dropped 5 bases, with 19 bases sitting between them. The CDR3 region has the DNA TGTGCCTGGAGAGGAGCTGCAGGGGCATCTACCGGGGAGCTGTTTTTT. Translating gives CAWRGAAGASTGELFF.